Given below is one T cell receptor (beta chain) in context. The antigen is not known. This CDR3 has 15 amino acids. V shed 2 bases and J 8 bases; nucleotides not matched to a gene: 12. Germline assignment: CDR1 SGHRS and CDR2 YFSETQ. This record comes from a study of radiation and T cells in renal cell carcinoma. Study-level information: Nephrectomy followed 15 Gy stereotactic body radiation by 4 weeks.

Time point reported: baseline pretreatment blood. The treatment denotes: 15 Gy SBRT to primary tumor, nephrectomy 4 weeks later. After SBRT, blood was collected at 2 and 4 weeks, plus baseline. The tumor was a clear cell renal cell carcinoma. Whole-study results and caveats: Top tumor clonotypes rose in blood 2 weeks post-radiation, then contracted.

Only in-frame clones appear in the TCRdb table, and some are missing; sequencing was by immunoSEQ multiplex PCR. The repertoire consists of 110,000 to 150,000 clones, with 70% to 90% occurring once and the leading ten covering 20% to 25%. The starting material was blood, obtained from a patient whose treatment included radiotherapy and nephrectomy. This receptor was identified in a woman aged 45 to 65 with renal cell carcinoma. The chain carries TRBV5-1 and TRBJ1-2; TRBD1 aligns across 7 bases. The CDR3 DNA reads TGCGCCAGCAGCTTCGAGACGACAGGGCCCGGAGGCTACACCTTC. This sequence encodes CASSFETTGPGGYTF. Using reference TRBV5-1 and TRBJ1-2 for the parts outside the CDR3, the full variable domain is KAGVTQTPRYLIKTRGQQVTLSCSPISGHRSVSWYQQTPGQGLQFLFEYFSETQRNKGNFPGRFSGRQFSNSRSEMNVSTLELGDSALYLCASSFETTGPGGYTFGSGTRLTVV.